The clone carrying this T cell receptor (beta chain) was detected a few times. Time point here: newly diagnosed GD, antithyroid drugs for less than 3 months. The authors made the TCR library using RNA they extracted from PBMCs. This sample was included in a study of regulatory T cells in long-lasting Graves disease. CDR1 LNHNV and CDR2 YYDKDF come from the germline V gene (reference sequence). V gave up 3 bases and J gave up 8 bases; unmatched junction bases: 11. This CDR3 has 15 residues. The TCR beta library used iRepertoire HTBI primers with Arm-PCR amplification of CDR3. MiXCR, applied by TCRdb to the multiplex PCR reads, yields one record per CDR3 protein. The data show about 330,000 distinct CDR3 sequences, 15% to 20% seen once. This same sample was also part of a study on T cells in Graves' hyperthyroidism and ophthalmopathy.

The source of this sequence is a woman aged 18-29 years with Graves disease. Source: peripheral blood mononuclear cells (PBMCs), taken at new diagnosis, from a patient treated with antithyroid drugs. The chain uses TRBV15 and TRBJ1-2; 8 bases line up with TRBD1. The CDR3 spells CATSRYRQGISGYTF. The CDR3 coding sequence is TGTGCCACCAGCAGGTACCGACAGGGGATAAGCGGCTACACCTTC.